This entry describes one T cell receptor beta chain. Its target is not known. The entry originates in a study of cytomegalovirus exposure and HLA in healthy donors. About the research overall: The 120 validation repertoires, a later analysis reported, used the same platform as the roughly 660 repertoires from the first cohort.

Here immunoSEQ multiplex PCR was the method, and the copy in TCRdb shows in-frame clones only, minus some. The sample consists of under 85,000 clones, approximately 94% of them appearing once. Whole-study results and caveats: Most TCR sequences showed up rarely, but some public TCRs showed up in many donors. The study put 150 or so TCR beta chains on its list as cytomegalovirus-associated.

Germline CDR1 is MDHEN and CDR2 is SYDVKM. CDR3 length equals 13 residues. Losses at the gene ends were 10 bases for V and 9 bases for J; bases not matched to a gene: 10. Separate from the approximately 700-subject first cohort was the approximately 110-subject validation cohort, to which the donors belonged. J is TRBJ1-5 and V is TRBV28, with 9 bases identical to TRBD1. The TCR sequence derives from a woman aged 18 to 35 in good health and CMV-seropositive. Specimen: PBMCs. The CDR3 region is CATGQGIVRPQHF. The CDR3 bases are TGTGCCACCGGACAGGGGATCGTACGGCCCCAGCATTTT.